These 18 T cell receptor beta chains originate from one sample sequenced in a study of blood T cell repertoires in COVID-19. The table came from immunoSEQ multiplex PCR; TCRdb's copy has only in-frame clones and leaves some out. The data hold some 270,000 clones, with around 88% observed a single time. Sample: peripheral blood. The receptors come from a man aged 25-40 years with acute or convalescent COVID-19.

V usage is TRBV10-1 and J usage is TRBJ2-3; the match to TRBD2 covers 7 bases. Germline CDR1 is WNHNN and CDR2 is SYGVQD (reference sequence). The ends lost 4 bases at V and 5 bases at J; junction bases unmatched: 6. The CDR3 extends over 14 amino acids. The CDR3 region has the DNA TGCGCCAGCAGTGCCGCGGGAGTTAGAGATACGCAGTATTTT. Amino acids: CASSAAGVRDTQYF.

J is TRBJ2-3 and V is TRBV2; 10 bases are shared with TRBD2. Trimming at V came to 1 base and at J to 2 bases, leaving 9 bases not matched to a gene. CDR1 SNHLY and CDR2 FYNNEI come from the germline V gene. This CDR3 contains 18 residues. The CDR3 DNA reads TGTGCCAGCAGTGAAGGCTTCGTAGCGGGGGGAAACACAGATACGCAGTATTTT. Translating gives CASSEGFVAGGNTDTQYF.

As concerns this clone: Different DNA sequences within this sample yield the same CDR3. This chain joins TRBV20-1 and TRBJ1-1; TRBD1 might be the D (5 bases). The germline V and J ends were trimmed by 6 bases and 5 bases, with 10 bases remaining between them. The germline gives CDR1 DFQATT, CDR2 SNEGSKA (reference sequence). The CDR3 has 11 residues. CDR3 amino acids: CSAPGGTEAFF. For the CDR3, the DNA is TGCAGTGCCCCCGGGGGGACTGAAGCTTTCTTT.

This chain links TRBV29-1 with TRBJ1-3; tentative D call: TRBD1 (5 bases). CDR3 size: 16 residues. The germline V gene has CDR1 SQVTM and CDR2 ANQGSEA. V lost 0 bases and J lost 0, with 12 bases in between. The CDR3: CSVEDRWGSSGNTIYF. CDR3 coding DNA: TGCAGCGTTGAAGATCGGTGGGGCAGCTCTGGAAACACCATATATTTT.

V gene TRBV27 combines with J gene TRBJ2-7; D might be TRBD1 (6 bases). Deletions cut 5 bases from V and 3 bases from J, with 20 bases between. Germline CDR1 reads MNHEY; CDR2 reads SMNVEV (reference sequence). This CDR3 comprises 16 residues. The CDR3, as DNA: TGTGCCAGCAGTCCCAACGGACAGCGACCCCTCTACGAGCAGTACTTC. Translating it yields CASSPNGQRPLYEQYF.

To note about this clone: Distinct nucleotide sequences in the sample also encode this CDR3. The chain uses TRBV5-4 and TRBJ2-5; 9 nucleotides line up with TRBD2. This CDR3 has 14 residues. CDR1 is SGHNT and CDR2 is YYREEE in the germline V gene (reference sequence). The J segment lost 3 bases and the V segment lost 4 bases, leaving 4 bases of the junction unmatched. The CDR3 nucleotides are TGTGCCAGCAGCCCACCTAGCGGGAAAGAGACCCAGTACTTC. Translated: CASSPPSGKETQYF.

This CDR3 reads CASSRTGTPEAFF. CDR3 nucleotide sequence: TGTGCCAGCAGTCGGACAGGCACACCTGAAGCTTTCTTT. This sequence joins TRBV12-3 or TRBV12-4 and TRBJ1-1; 7 bases are a match to TRBD1. Trimming removed 5 bases from V and 6 bases from J; junction bases left unmatched: 6. The length of the CDR3 is 13 residues.

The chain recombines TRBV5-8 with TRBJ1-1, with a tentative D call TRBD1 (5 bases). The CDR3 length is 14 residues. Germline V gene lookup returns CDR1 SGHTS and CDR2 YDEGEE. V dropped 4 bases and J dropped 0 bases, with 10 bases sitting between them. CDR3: CASSMGLLNTEAFF. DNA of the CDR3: TGTGCCAGCAGCATGGGACTGTTGAACACTGAAGCTTTCTTT. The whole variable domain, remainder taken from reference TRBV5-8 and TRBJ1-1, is EAGVTQSPTHLIKTRGQQATLRCSPISGHTSVYWYQQALGLGLQFLLWYDEGEERNRGNFPPRFSGRQFPNYSSELNVNALELEDSALYLCASSMGLLNTEAFFGQGTRLTVV.

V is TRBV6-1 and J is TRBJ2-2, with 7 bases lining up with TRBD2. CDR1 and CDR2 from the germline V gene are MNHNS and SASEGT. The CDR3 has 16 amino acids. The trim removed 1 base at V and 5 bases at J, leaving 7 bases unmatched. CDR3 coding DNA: TGTGCCAGCAGTGAAGAACCGGGACTAATAACCGGGGAGCTGTTTTTT. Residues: CASSEEPGLITGELFF.

In nucleotides, the CDR3 is TGTGCCAGCGGAGAGACAGGGGTGTGGGAGACCCAGTACTTC. Protein: CASGETGVWETQYF. The rearrangement links TRBV5-5 to TRBJ2-5; 8 bases align to TRBD1. The length of the CDR3 is 14 residues. V lost 7 bases to trimming and J lost 5 bases; unmatched junction nucleotides: 10. Germline loops: CDR1 SGHKS, CDR2 YYEKEE (reference sequence).

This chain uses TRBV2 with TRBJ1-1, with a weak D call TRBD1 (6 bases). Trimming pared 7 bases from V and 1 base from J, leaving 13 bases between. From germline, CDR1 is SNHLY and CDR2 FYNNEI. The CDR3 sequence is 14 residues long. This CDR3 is CASTGAGPNTEAFF. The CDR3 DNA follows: TGTGCCAGCACAGGGGCCGGGCCGAACACTGAAGCTTTCTTT.

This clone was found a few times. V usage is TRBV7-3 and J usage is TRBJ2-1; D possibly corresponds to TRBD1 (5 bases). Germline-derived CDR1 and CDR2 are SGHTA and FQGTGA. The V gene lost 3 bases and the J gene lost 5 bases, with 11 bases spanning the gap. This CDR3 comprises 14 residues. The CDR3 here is CASSLAGHNNEQFF. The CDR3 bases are TGTGCCAGCAGCTTGGCTGGACACAACAATGAGCAGTTCTTC.

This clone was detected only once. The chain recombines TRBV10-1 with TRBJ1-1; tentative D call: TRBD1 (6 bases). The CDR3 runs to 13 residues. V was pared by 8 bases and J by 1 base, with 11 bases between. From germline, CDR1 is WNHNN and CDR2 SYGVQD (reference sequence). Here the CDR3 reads CASSDSKNTEAFF. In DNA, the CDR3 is TGCGCCAGCTCGGACAGCAAGAACACTGAAGCTTTCTTT.

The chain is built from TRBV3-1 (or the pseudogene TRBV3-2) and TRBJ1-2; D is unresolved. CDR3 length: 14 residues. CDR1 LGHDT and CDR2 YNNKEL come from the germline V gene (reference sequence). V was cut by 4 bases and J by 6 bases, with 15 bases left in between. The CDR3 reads CASSLGRGVDGYTF. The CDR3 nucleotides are TGTGCCAGCAGCCTTGGACGCGGGGTGGATGGCTACACCTTC.

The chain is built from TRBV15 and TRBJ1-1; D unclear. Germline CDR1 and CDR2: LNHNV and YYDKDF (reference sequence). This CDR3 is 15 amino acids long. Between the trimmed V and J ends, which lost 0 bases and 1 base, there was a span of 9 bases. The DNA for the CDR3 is TGTGCCACCAGCAGAGAAACCGGAGGGAACACTGAAGCTTTCTTT. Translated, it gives CATSRETGGNTEAFF.

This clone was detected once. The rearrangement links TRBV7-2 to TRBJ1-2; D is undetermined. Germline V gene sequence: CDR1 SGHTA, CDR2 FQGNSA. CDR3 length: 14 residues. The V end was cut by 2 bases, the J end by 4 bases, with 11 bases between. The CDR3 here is CASSLSQTGYGYTF. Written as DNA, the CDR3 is TGTGCCAGCAGCTTAAGTCAAACGGGCTATGGCTACACCTTC.

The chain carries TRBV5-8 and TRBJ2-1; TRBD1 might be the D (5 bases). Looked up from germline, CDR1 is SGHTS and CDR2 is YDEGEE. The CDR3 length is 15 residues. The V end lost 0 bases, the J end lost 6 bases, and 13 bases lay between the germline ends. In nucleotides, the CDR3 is TGTGCCAGCAGCTTGGGCAGGGCCCGAGGCAATGAGCAGTTCTTC. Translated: CASSLGRARGNEQFF.

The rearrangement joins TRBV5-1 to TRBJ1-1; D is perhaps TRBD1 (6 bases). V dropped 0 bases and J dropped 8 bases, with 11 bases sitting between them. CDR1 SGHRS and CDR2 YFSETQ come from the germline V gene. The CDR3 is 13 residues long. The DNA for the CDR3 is TGCGCCAGCAGCTTGGAAAGACAGGAAGAAGCTTTCTTT. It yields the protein CASSLERQEEAFF.